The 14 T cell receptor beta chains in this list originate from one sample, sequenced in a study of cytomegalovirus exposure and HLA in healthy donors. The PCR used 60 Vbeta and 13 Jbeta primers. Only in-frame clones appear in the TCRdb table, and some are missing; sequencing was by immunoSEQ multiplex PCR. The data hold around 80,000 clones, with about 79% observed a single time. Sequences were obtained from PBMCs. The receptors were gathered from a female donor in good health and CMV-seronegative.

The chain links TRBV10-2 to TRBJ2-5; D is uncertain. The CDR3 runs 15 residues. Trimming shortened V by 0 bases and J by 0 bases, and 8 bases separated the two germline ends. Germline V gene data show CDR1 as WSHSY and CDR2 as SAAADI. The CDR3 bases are TGCGCCAGCAGTGAGTCGACTTTGTACCAAGAGACCCAGTACTTC. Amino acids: CASSESTLYQETQYF.

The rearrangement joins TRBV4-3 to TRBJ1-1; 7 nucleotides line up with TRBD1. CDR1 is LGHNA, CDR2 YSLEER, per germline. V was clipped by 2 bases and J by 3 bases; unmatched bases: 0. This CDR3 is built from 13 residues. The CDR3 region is CASSQTGDTEAFF. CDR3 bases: TGCGCCAGCAGCCAAACAGGGGACACTGAAGCTTTCTTT.

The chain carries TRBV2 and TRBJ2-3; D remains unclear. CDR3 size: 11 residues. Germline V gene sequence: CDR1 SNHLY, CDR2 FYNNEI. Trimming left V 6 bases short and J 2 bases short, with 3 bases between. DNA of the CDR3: TGTGCCAGCAGCGTCACAGATACGCAGTATTTT. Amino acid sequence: CASSVTDTQYF.

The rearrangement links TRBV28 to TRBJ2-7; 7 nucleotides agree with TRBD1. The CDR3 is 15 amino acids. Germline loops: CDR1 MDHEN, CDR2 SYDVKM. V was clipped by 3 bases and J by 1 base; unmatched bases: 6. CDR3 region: CASSLVGTASYEQYF. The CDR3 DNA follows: TGTGCCAGCAGTTTGGTGGGGACAGCATCCTACGAGCAGTACTTC.

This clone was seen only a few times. The CDR3 region is CASSDSPGGGTGELFF. The CDR3 DNA follows: TGTGCCAGCAGTGACTCGCCAGGGGGAGGCACCGGGGAGCTGTTTTTT. The chain recombines TRBV6-4 with TRBJ2-2; D is possibly TRBD1 (7 bases). CDR1 and CDR2 (germline): MRHNA, SNTAGT. CDR3 length equals 16 residues. The V end was cut by 0 bases, the J end by 4 bases, with 12 bases between.

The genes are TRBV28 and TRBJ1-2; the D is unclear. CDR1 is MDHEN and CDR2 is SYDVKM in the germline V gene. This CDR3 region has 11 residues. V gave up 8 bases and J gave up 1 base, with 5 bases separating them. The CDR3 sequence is CASLDNYGYTF. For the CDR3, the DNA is TGTGCCAGCCTAGATAACTATGGCTACACCTTC.

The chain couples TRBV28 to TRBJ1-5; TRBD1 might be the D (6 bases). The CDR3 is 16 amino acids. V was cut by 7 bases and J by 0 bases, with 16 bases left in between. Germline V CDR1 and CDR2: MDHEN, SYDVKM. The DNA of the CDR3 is TGTGCCAGCACCCGTTTCCCGACAGGTAGCAATCAGCCCCAGCATTTT. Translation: CASTRFPTGSNQPQHF.

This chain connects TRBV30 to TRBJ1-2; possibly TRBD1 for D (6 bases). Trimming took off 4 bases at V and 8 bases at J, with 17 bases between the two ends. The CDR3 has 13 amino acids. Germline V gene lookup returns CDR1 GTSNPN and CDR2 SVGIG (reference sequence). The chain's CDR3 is CAWTRGASGGYTF. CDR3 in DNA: TGTGCCTGGACACGGGGGGCGTCTGGGGGCTACACCTTC.

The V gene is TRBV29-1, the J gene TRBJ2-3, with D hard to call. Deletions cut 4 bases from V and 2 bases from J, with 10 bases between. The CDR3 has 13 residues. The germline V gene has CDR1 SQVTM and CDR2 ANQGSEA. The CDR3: CSVVGGTTDTQYF. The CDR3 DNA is TGCAGCGTTGTCGGCGGTACCACAGATACGCAGTATTTT.

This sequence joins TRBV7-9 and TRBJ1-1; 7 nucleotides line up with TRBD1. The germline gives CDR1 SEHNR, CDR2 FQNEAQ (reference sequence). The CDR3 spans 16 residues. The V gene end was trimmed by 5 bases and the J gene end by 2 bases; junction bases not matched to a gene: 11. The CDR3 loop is CASSPSGQRPNTEAFF. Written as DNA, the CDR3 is TGTGCCAGCAGCCCCTCGGGACAGCGTCCAAACACTGAAGCTTTCTTT.

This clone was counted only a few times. The CDR3 DNA reads as TGCGCCAGCAGCTTGGGGGACAGTTCCTACGAGCAGTACTTC. Translated, it gives CASSLGDSSYEQYF. The chain uses TRBV5-1 and TRBJ2-7; TRBD1 agrees at 7 bases. The V gene end was trimmed by 0 bases and the J gene end by 1 base; junction bases not matched to a gene: 1. The CDR3 covers 14 residues. Germline assignment: CDR1 SGHRS and CDR2 YFSETQ.

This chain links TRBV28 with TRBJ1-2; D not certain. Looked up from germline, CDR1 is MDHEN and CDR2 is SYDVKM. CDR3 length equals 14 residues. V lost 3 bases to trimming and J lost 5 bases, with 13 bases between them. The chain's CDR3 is CASSFRGGRYGYTF. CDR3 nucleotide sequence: TGTGCCAGCAGTTTCCGTGGTGGGCGATATGGCTACACCTTC.

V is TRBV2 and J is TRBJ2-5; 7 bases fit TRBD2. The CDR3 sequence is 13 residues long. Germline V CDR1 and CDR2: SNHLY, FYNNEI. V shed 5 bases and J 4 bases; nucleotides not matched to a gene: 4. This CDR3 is CASSKGGGETQYF. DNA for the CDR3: TGTGCCAGCAGTAAGGGCGGGGGAGAGACCCAGTACTTC.

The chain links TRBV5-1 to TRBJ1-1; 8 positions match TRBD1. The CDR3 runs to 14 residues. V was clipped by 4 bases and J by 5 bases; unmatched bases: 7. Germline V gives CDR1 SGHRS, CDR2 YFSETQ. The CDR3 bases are TGCGCCAGCAGCGTGACAGGGGAAGTAACTGAAGCTTTCTTT. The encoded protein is CASSVTGEVTEAFF.